This TCR beta chain was obtained from a study of blood T cell repertoires in COVID-19 (dated by TCRdb to between 2020 and 2021). Some background on the complete study: Samples covering the acute and convalescent phases of COVID-19 were provided by collaborators in the United States, Italy and Spain. HLA class I and class II types, where available, came from metadata supplied by the sample provider rather than from assay-based typing. The dataset comprised deeply sampled blood TCRbeta repertoires from subjects exposed to, actively infected with, or recovered from COVID-19. Sample metadata almost always included a de-identified subject ID, COVID-19 status, age in years and sex. Samples were obtained from the ongoing ImmuneRACE study (first 160 participants) and from over a thousand subjects provided by 6 global collaborators. The prospective study material was composed of cDNA or gDNA derived from T cells, B-cell-depleted T cells, or PBMCs. The repertoires were released in a freely available public database intended as a resource for research on the immune response to SARS-CoV-2.

The immunoSEQ Assay, a bias-controlled multiplex PCR, was used to amplify TCRbeta CDR3 regions from genomic DNA. Per the original workflow: The number of nucleated cells in each sample was estimated from the amplification of reference gene primers within the assay. Sequence reads were collapsed and filtered to measure the absolute abundance of every unique TCRbeta CDR3 rearrangement. For each sample, productive Simpson clonality was calculated as the square root of Simpson's diversity index over productive rearrangements. In its TCRdb copy, this immuneACCESS table keeps in-frame sequences only and misses some clones. Where compared with another copy, unresolved V genes explain less than half of these, and the others have no known cause. V, J and clone size were drawn from that table, and D and trimming were deduced from the DNA. The sample table records tens of thousands of clones; around 83% of these occur just once. The top ten clones comprise around 41% of the sample.

Whole blood was collected in K2EDTA tubes by collaborating institutions according to the institutions' own protocols. Collaborator samples were shipped for TCRbeta analysis as frozen whole blood, isolated PBMCs, or DNA extracted from either sample type. A note on this clone: Which antigen it targets is not known. No base quality values were provided; no much bigger clone lies one nucleotide off.

What the work shows at the level of the full study, not this receptor alone: Clinical and demographic metadata were provided uncurated, with the amount varying by source and participant.

The specimen sequenced was peripheral blood. This receptor was identified in a woman of 80 years or more with active or convalescent COVID-19.

The CDR3 corresponds to CAWSLLAGNTGELFF. The bases read TGTGCCTGGAGTTTACTAGCTGGGAACACCGGGGAGCTGTTTTTT. The sequence is built from TRBV30 and TRBJ2-2; matching of 6 bases hints at TRBD2 as the D gene. CDR1 and CDR2 are drawn from the germline V gene (reference sequence): GTSNPN, SVGIG. The CDR3 numbers 15 residues from cysteine through phenylalanine. Of all the DNA, just the CDR3 is kept, 45 bases in frame from base 1. V loses 2 bases, J loses 1 base, and the germline ends lie 11 bases apart.